The subject of this entry is one T cell receptor (beta chain). CDR1 is KGHDR and CDR2 is SFDVKD in the germline V gene. With 4 bases clipped from V and 9 bases from J, the junction kept 8 bases outside the gene matches. This CDR3 contains 16 residues. The sample is drawn from a study of blood T cell repertoires in COVID-19. The assay was immunoSEQ multiplex PCR, and TCRdb's table has in-frame clones only and misses some. The data show 200,000 to 300,000 clones, with roughly 88% seen just once and roughly 2.4% held by the top ten. Specimen: PBMCs or T cells enriched from blood (not recorded which). The rearrangement links TRBV24-1 to TRBJ2-1; 13 bases line up with TRBD2. The sequence came from a middle-aged woman with acute COVID-19. CDR3: CATSEATSGRGFEQFF. The CDR3 nucleotides read TGTGCCACCAGTGAGGCAACTAGCGGGAGGGGTTTTGAGCAGTTCTTC.